Sequencing of this T cell receptor beta chain was carried out in a study of graft-versus-host responses after intestinal transplantation. Overall study: Each transplant was multivisceral, liver-intestinal, or isolated intestinal. Study outcomes and limitations: Elevated graft-versus-host to host-versus-graft clonal ratios in allografts were recorded for patients with graft-donor T cell macrochimerism.

Per the germline V gene, CDR1 is SGDLS and CDR2 is YYNGEE. The V end was cut by 3 bases, the J end by 7 bases, with 4 bases between. The CDR3 totals 11 residues. On this clone itself: What it recognizes is unknown.

Here immunoSEQ multiplex PCR was the method, and the copy in TCRdb shows in-frame clones only, minus some. Among more than 20,000 clones listed, approximately 92% were seen once. This chain uses TRBV9 with TRBJ1-4, with unresolved D. The clonotype originates from a human patient who received an intestinal transplant, so some T cells may come from the graft donor. This specimen consisted of PBMCs, obtained roughly 260 days after intestinal transplant. Written as DNA, the CDR3 is TGTGCCAGCAGCGGGGGTGAAAAACTGTTTTTT. Amino acids: CASSGGEKLFF.